These 14 T cell receptor beta chains came from one sample sequenced in a study of shared clonotypes between healthy human individuals. Method: immunoSEQ multiplex PCR; TCRdb's copy keeps in-frame clones and lacks some. The sample yields roughly 1,800,000 clones, about 95% seen once. In the naive CD8 group, cells lacked CD45RO and were positively selected for CCR7, so terminally differentiated effector memory CD45RA+ cells were left out. The sequencing sample was made of naive CD8+ T cells sorted from blood. These TCRs come from a man younger than 35 in good health.

This clone was detected once. The V and J genes are TRBV9 and TRBJ2-3; D remains ambiguous. Germline V gene data show CDR1 as SGDLS and CDR2 as YYNGEE. The V gene lost 0 bases and the J gene lost 2 bases, with 16 bases spanning the gap. This CDR3 comprises 17 residues. The CDR3: CASSVDPADAVTDTQYF. CDR3 sequence (DNA): TGTGCCAGCAGCGTAGATCCGGCTGACGCGGTCACAGATACGCAGTATTTT.

The rearrangement joins TRBV28 to TRBJ2-7, with D uncertain. V lost 1 base, J lost 5 bases, and 12 bases lay in between. The CDR3 has 14 residues. CDR1 MDHEN and CDR2 SYDVKM come from the germline V gene. The CDR3 spells CASSLFATDHEQYF. The CDR3 nucleotides are TGTGCCAGCAGTTTATTTGCTACGGACCACGAGCAGTACTTC.

As concerns this clone: The conserved final phenylalanine or tryptophan is absent from the CDR3, which likely points to a read error. The rearrangement joins TRBV6-5 to TRBJ1-2; no reliable D call. Germline V gives CDR1 MNHEY, CDR2 SVGAGI. Trimming removed 0 bases from V and 8 bases from J, with 16 bases in between. The length of the CDR3 is 15 residues. CDR3 sequence reads: CASSYSKGGATGYTL. Here the CDR3 DNA reads TGTGCCAGCAGTTACTCGAAGGGAGGAGCGACAGGCTACACCCTC.

This chain links TRBV2 with TRBJ1-5; D remains unclear. This CDR3 spans 14 amino acids. V was clipped by 9 bases and J by 0 bases, with 12 bases between them. Germline CDR1 and CDR2: SNHLY and FYNNEI. The CDR3 loop reads CASRHIDSNQPQHF. The CDR3 DNA reads TGTGCCAGTAGACACATTGATAGCAATCAGCCCCAGCATTTT.

The chain joins TRBV11-1 to TRBJ2-7; no definite D call. CDR1 SGHAT and CDR2 FQDESV come from the germline V gene (reference sequence). The CDR3 contains 13 residues. The V and J ends lost 2 bases and 2 bases respectively, with 7 bases between them. CDR3: CASSLFAPYEQYF. The CDR3 nucleotides read TGTGCCAGCAGCTTATTCGCCCCCTACGAGCAGTACTTC.

This clone is a singleton in its sample. Within the sample, other DNA sequences also encode this same CDR3. The chain employs TRBV5-4 and TRBJ1-2; a possible D gene is TRBD1 (5 bases). Trimming removed 4 bases from V and 6 bases from J, with 7 bases in between. The CDR3 loop spans 11 amino acids. Germline lookup yields CDR1 SGHNT and CDR2 YYREEE (reference sequence). The DNA for the CDR3 is TGTGCCAGCAGCCCGGGGGATGGCTACACCTTC. Its protein product is CASSPGDGYTF.

Regarding this clone: One end of the junction varies from germline; a read error may be responsible. V and J are TRBV5-4 and TRBJ1-1; D call uncertain. Germline V gives CDR1 SGHNT, CDR2 YYREEE (reference sequence). The length of the CDR3 is 13 residues. CDR3: CASTLNVNTEAFF. The DNA for the CDR3 is TGTGCCAGCACCTTGAACGTGAACACTGAAGCTTTCTTT.

The rearrangement joins TRBV10-2 to TRBJ1-1, with unresolved D. The germline gives CDR1 WSHSY, CDR2 SAAADI. V shed 2 bases and J shed 2 bases, with 6 bases lying between them. The CDR3 runs to 13 residues. The CDR3 reads CASSERTNTEAFF. Here the CDR3 DNA reads TGCGCCAGCAGTGAGAGGACTAACACTGAAGCTTTCTTT.

The chain is built from TRBV13 and TRBJ1-2, with 10 nucleotides matching TRBD1. CDR3 length equals 15 residues. Germline values: CDR1 PRHDT, CDR2 FYEKMQ (reference sequence). After removal of 5 bases from V and 3 bases from J, the junction contained 6 bases not matched to a gene. CDR3 in amino acids: CASSPRTGGDYGYTF. DNA of the CDR3: TGTGCCAGCAGCCCCAGGACAGGGGGAGACTATGGCTACACCTTC.

This clone was counted once. The chain links TRBV10-2 to TRBJ2-3, with 7 bases identical to TRBD2. The CDR3 spans 14 residues. The V gene's germline CDR1 is WSHSY and CDR2 SAAADI. Trimming at V came to 7 bases and at J to 0 bases, leaving 4 bases not matched to a gene. The CDR3: CASNWRGSTDTQYF. CDR3 sequence (DNA): TGCGCCAGCAACTGGCGGGGGAGCACAGATACGCAGTATTTT.

The chain carries TRBV9 and TRBJ2-1; TRBD2 matches at 7 bases. Trimming at V came to 3 bases and at J to 0 bases, leaving 6 bases not matched to a gene. Looked up from germline, CDR1 is SGDLS and CDR2 is YYNGEE. The CDR3 consists of 16 residues. The CDR3 DNA is TGTGCCAGCAGCGGATTCAGCGGGGCCTCCTACAATGAGCAGTTCTTC. Its translation is CASSGFSGASYNEQFF.

This rearrangement joins TRBV19 to TRBJ1-1; D may be TRBD1 (6 bases). The CDR3 sequence is 17 residues long. Deletions cut 0 bases from V and 0 bases from J, with 14 bases between. The V gene's germline CDR1 is LNHDA and CDR2 SQIVND (reference sequence). The CDR3 coding sequence is TGTGCCAGTAGTATAGATTCCGGGACAAAAATGAACACTGAAGCTTTCTTT. It is translated as CASSIDSGTKMNTEAFF.

The V gene is TRBV4-3, the J gene TRBJ2-7, with TRBD2 matching 12 bases. CDR3 size: 16 residues. The junction had 5 bases not matched to a gene; V was cut back by 0 bases and J by 5 bases. Germline-derived CDR1 and CDR2 are LGHNA and YSLEER. CDR3 region: CASSQEASGRGNEQYF. The CDR3 DNA is TGCGCCAGCAGCCAAGAGGCTAGCGGGAGGGGGAACGAGCAGTACTTC.

This chain uses TRBV7-9 with TRBJ2-3, with D tentatively TRBD1 (6 bases). The CDR3 sequence is 15 residues long. V lost 4 bases and J lost 4, with 15 bases in between. Germline lookup yields CDR1 SEHNR and CDR2 FQNEAQ (reference sequence). DNA for the CDR3: TGTGCCAGCAGCTCCGACGGGGCAGGGGCAGATACGCAGTATTTT. Translation: CASSSDGAGADTQYF.